This T cell receptor (beta chain) was observed in a study of T cell clonotyping in hematopoietic cell transplantation (dated by TCRdb to the early 2020s). Describing the broader study: A total of 120 to 150 blood samples were gathered in the study from over 30 consecutive transplant recipients along with their related donors. Patient recruitment ran from late 2015 to January 2017, and follow-up continued until late 2020 or death. Overall study results and their limits: Just a small fraction of recipient repertoires overlapped with donor repertoires, and more than 97% appeared de novo at the given depth. Recipient TCR diversity fell after transplant, with pathologically expanded clonotypes rising progressively from day 30 to day 180. The sample size was limited, and because cells were not sorted, the contributions of CD4 and CD8 repertoires could not be separated. Inverse Simpson Index values from donors and from recipients before transplant predicted broader TCR repertoire diversity after transplant.

Related transplant donors provided blood samples for TCR beta sequencing. Nuclei Lysis Solution was used to extract genomic DNA from fresh or cryopreserved unfractionated peripheral blood mononuclear cells. The CDR3 measures 14 amino acids from cysteine to phenylalanine. Just CDR3 DNA is preserved here, 42 bases in frame from base 1. V and J are truncated by 2 bases and 3 bases respectively, leaving an intervening sequence of 11 bases. Taken from the germline V gene (reference sequence), the CDR1 and CDR2 loops are GTSNPN and SVGIG. The immunoSEQ assay, a bias-controlled multiplex PCR using V- and J-specific primers, was used to amplify TCR beta CDR3 regions from genomic DNA. A second PCR step added a proprietary barcode and Illumina adapter sequences to the CDR3 amplicons. CDR3 libraries were sequenced on an Illumina MiSeq instrument. For the original study's pipeline: Export and quality control were handled in immunoSEQ Analyzer 3.0, while downstream analyses relied on R Bioconductor and Immunarch. Only productive rearrangements in the normalized downsampled data set were used to calculate repertoire metrics. Clonotypes larger than 5 templates in the normalized cohort were defined as pathologically expanded. Repertoire diversity was measured with the Inverse Simpson Index. To capture all clonotypes, the CMV-specificity analyses were run on the non-normalized data set. TCRdb obtained this table from immuneACCESS and retained in-frame rearrangements with V and J assigned. These tables miss some clones; where compared with another copy, unresolved V genes account for less than half of the shortfall, and the remainder is unexplained. The DNA gave D and trimming, while V, J and clone size come from that table. Across this sample there are over 10,000 clones, with roughly 45% seen only once. The top ten clonotypes cover approximately 11% of the sample.

Notes on this clone: What antigen it recognizes has not been identified. There are no base qualities to consult, and no much larger clone falls within one base.

The TCR originated in a man aged 50-60 years in good health. Some clones in this sample may be carry-over from other donors' samples. What was sequenced was peripheral blood mononuclear cells. The V and J segments used are TRBV30 and TRBJ2-4, with TRBD2 tentatively as D gene (5 bases match). The nucleotides are TGTGCCTGGAGTAAGGGAGTGGGCAAAAACATTCAGTACTTC. Translated, this is CAWSKGVGKNIQYF.